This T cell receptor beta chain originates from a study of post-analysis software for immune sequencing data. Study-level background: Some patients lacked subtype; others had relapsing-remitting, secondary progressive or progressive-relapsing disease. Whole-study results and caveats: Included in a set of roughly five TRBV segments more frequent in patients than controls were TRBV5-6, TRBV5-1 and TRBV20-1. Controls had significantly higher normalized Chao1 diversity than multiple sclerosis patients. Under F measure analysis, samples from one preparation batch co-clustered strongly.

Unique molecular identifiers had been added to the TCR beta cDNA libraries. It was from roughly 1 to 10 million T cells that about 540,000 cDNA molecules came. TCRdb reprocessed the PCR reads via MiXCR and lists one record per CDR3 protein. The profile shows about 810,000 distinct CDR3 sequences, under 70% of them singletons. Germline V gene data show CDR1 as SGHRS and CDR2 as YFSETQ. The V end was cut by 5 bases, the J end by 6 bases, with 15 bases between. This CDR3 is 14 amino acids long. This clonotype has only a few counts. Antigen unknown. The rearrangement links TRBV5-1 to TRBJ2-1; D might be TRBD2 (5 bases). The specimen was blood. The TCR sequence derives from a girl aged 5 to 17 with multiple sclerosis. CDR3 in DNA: TGCGCCAGCAGTAGGGCAGGAGGAAGCAATGAGCAGTTCTTC. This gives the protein CASSRAGGSNEQFF.